A single sample is the source of the 15 T cell receptor beta chains below, sequenced in a study of cytomegalovirus exposure and HLA in healthy donors. In the PCR, 60 Vbeta and 13 Jbeta primers were used. The repertoire was sequenced with immunoSEQ multiplex PCR; TCRdb's copy has only in-frame clones and lacks some. The sample consists of approximately 160,000 clones, roughly four fifths of them appearing once. The sequencing input was PBMCs. Receptors were obtained from a man younger than 35 in good health and CMV-seronegative.

J is TRBJ2-5 and V is TRBV28, with D tentatively TRBD2 (6 bases). Trimming shortened V by 4 bases and J by 7 bases, and 28 bases separated the two germline ends. Germline lookup yields CDR1 MDHEN and CDR2 SYDVKM. The CDR3 has 18 amino acids. Here the CDR3 reads CASSSLRGYPTPLGTQYF. In DNA form, the CDR3 reads TGTGCCAGCAGTTCCCTCCGGGGGTACCCAACCCCTCTAGGGACCCAGTACTTC.

The chain carries TRBV2 and TRBJ2-1; a weak D match, TRBD2 (6 bases). Germline lookup yields CDR1 SNHLY and CDR2 FYNNEI. The CDR3 contains 16 residues. Trimming pared 2 bases from V and 0 bases from J, leaving 11 bases between. CDR3 nucleotides: TGTGCCAGCAGTGAACGTGCGGGAAGCTCCTACAATGAGCAGTTCTTC. This encodes CASSERAGSSYNEQFF.

The chain has TRBV6-5 and TRBJ2-1; D gene unclear. V was trimmed by 7 bases and J by 5 bases, leaving 15 bases between them. The CDR3 sequence is 14 residues long. The germline V gene has CDR1 MNHEY and CDR2 SVGAGI. The CDR3: CASTKNWPDNEQFF. As DNA, the CDR3 is TGTGCCAGCACCAAAAATTGGCCAGACAATGAGCAGTTCTTC.

This clone was found once. This sequence joins TRBV30 and TRBJ1-2; D gene ambiguous. Per the germline V gene, CDR1 is GTSNPN and CDR2 is SVGIG (reference sequence). Trimming cost V 5 bases and J 0 bases, with 7 bases left between them. CDR3 size: 12 residues. The CDR3 DNA reads TGTGCCTGGGCGATCACTAACTATGGCTACACCTTC. Protein: CAWAITNYGYTF.

The rearrangement uses TRBV19 and TRBJ2-1; 12 nucleotides align to TRBD2. Germline V CDR1 and CDR2: LNHDA, SQIVND (reference sequence). V gave up 7 bases and J gave up 5 bases; unmatched junction bases: 3. The CDR3 contains 14 residues. This chain's CDR3 is CASTRTSGNNEQFF. In DNA form, the CDR3 reads TGTGCCAGTACAAGGACTAGCGGGAACAATGAGCAGTTCTTC.

This clone was seen once. J is TRBJ2-1 and V is TRBV6-5, with D perhaps matching TRBD2 (5 bases). The CDR3 has 14 residues. CDR1 is MNHEY, CDR2 SVGAGI, per germline. V was clipped by 4 bases and J by 8 bases, with 15 bases between them. CDR3 sequence reads: CASSSYGLADEQFF. CDR3 in DNA: TGTGCCAGCAGTTCCTACGGACTCGCGGATGAGCAGTTCTTC.

The J gene is TRBJ2-3, the V gene TRBV19; D is possibly TRBD1 (6 bases). Germline V gene sequence: CDR1 LNHDA, CDR2 SQIVND (reference sequence). CDR3 length equals 14 residues. Trimming shortened V by 3 bases and J by 6 bases, and 13 bases separated the two germline ends. The CDR3 sequence is CASSIDRNGDTQYF. In DNA, the CDR3 is TGTGCCAGTAGTATTGACAGGAACGGGGATACGCAGTATTTT.

The chain couples TRBV6-5 to TRBJ2-3; 7 positions match TRBD1. This CDR3 contains 15 residues. Germline CDR1 and CDR2: MNHEY and SVGAGI. Trimming at V came to 6 bases and at J to 3 bases, leaving 9 bases not matched to a gene. The CDR3 DNA is TGTGCCAGCAGCCAAGGACAGGCCGAAACAGATACGCAGTATTTT. Residues: CASSQGQAETDTQYF.

This clone was seen only once. This sequence joins TRBV29-1 and TRBJ2-7, with a tentative D call TRBD1 (6 bases). CDR1 and CDR2 from the germline V gene are SQVTM and ANQGSEA. Trimming removed 7 bases at V and 3 bases at J, with 10 bases between. The CDR3 is made up of 11 amino acids. In DNA form, the CDR3 reads TGCAGCGCTGGACAGCTCTACGAGCAGTACTTC. Protein product: CSAGQLYEQYF.

This chain links TRBV19 with TRBJ1-3; D is unclear. Germline CDR1 is LNHDA and CDR2 is SQIVND (reference sequence). The V gene lost 4 bases and the J gene lost 0 bases, with 10 bases spanning the gap. The CDR3 totals 15 residues. CDR3 amino acids: CASSRLQSSGNTIYF. DNA for the CDR3: TGTGCCAGTAGTAGGTTACAGAGCTCTGGAAACACCATATATTTT.

V is TRBV6-5 and J is TRBJ2-3; D possibly corresponds to TRBD1 (7 bases). CDR1 MNHEY and CDR2 SVGAGI come from the germline V gene. The ends were cut back, 2 bases at V and 6 bases at J, with 15 bases in the middle. The CDR3 totals 15 residues. CDR3: CASSYIPGGRDTQYF. The CDR3 DNA is TGTGCCAGCAGTTACATCCCAGGGGGGAGGGATACGCAGTATTTT.

CDR3 loop: CSVLPAGSGRVTYNEQFF. The DNA for the CDR3 is TGCAGCGTTCTCCCGGCGGGGAGCGGGAGAGTTACCTACAATGAGCAGTTCTTC. The chain employs TRBV29-1 and TRBJ2-1; 8 positions agree with TRBD2. This CDR3 has 18 amino acids. Per the germline V gene, CDR1 is SQVTM and CDR2 is ANQGSEA. With 5 bases clipped from V and 2 bases from J, the junction kept 17 bases outside the gene matches.

J is TRBJ2-5 and V is TRBV5-1; 10 bases are shared with TRBD2. J lost 2 bases, V lost 3 bases, and 1 base had no gene match. The CDR3 is made up of 14 amino acids. CDR1 and CDR2 (germline): SGHRS, YFSETQ. The CDR3 region has the DNA TGCGCCAGCAGCTCACTAGCGGGGCAAGAGACCCAGTACTTC. Translated: CASSSLAGQETQYF.

The chain employs TRBV6-1 and TRBJ2-7; 8 bases match TRBD2. The trim removed 10 bases at V and 2 bases at J, leaving 7 bases unmatched. The CDR3 runs to 13 residues. Germline V gene sequence: CDR1 MNHNS, CDR2 SASEGT. The CDR3 DNA is TGTGCCACCCACGGGACTAGTACCTACGAGCAGTACTTC. Translating gives CATHGTSTYEQYF.

This chain uses TRBV27 with TRBJ1-4, with a tentative D call TRBD1 (6 bases). Germline values: CDR1 MNHEY, CDR2 SMNVEV (reference sequence). This CDR3 has 16 residues. V shed 1 base and J shed 1 base, with 10 bases lying between them. CDR3 region: CASSLFFRGTNEKLFF. CDR3 nucleotide sequence: TGTGCCAGCAGTTTATTCTTCAGGGGAACTAATGAAAAACTGTTTTTT.